This passage covers 30 T cell receptor beta chains from one sample sequenced in a study of glioma-infiltrating T cells after dendritic cell vaccination. Assay used: immunoSEQ multiplex PCR; TCRdb lists only in-frame clones, some missing. The sample consists of just under 100,000 clones, approximately 84% of them appearing once. Time point in this sample: after dendritic cell vaccination, including at tumor progression/relapse. Source: blood, taken after dendritic cell vaccination. The receptor source for this set is a human donor with glioblastoma.

Concerning this clone: One end of the junction varies from germline; a read error may be responsible. V and J are TRBV27 and TRBJ2-1; TRBD2 matches at 14 bases. CDR1 and CDR2 from the germline V gene are MNHEY and SMNVEV (reference sequence). The CDR3 has 17 amino acids. The CDR3 region is CASSLSRLAGGYNEGIF. CDR3 bases: TGTGCCAGCAGTTTATCGAGACTAGCGGGAGGGTACAATGAAGGGATCTTC.

This clone was recorded once. The chain recombines TRBV28 with TRBJ2-7, with TRBD1 matching over 11 bases. The germline CDR1 and CDR2 sequences are MDHEN and SYDVKM. The trim removed 1 base at V and 2 bases at J, leaving 1 base unmatched. This CDR3 is built from 15 residues. DNA for the CDR3: TGTGCCAGCAGTTTATCGGGACAGGGGGCCTACGAGCAGTACTTC. Amino acids: CASSLSGQGAYEQYF.

The gene calls are TRBV7-9 and TRBJ2-3, with 7 bases matching TRBD2. V shed 5 bases, J shed 1 base, and the junction held 6 bases outside the gene matches. Germline V gives CDR1 SEHNR, CDR2 FQNEAQ (reference sequence). This CDR3 has 15 amino acids. CDR3 in amino acids: CASSLERGRTDTQYF. In DNA, the CDR3 is TGTGCCAGCAGCCTTGAGCGGGGTCGCACAGATACGCAGTATTTT.

The rearrangement uses TRBV18 and TRBJ2-1, with 7 bases lining up with TRBD1. The CDR3 totals 14 residues. CDR1 KGHSH and CDR2 LQKENI come from the germline V gene. With 3 bases clipped from V and 2 bases from J, the junction kept 1 base outside the gene matches. CDR3: CASSPGTAYNEQFF. DNA for the CDR3: TGTGCCAGCTCACCCGGGACAGCCTACAATGAGCAGTTCTTC.

The rearrangement uses TRBV6-7 and TRBJ2-7; 8 bases align to TRBD1. TRBV6-7 is filed as an ORF, its function uncertain. There are 14 residues in the CDR3. With 2 bases clipped from V and 4 bases from J, the junction kept 4 bases outside the gene matches. CDR3 DNA sequence: TGTGCCAGCAGTTACCAGGACAGGGATTACGAGCAGTACTTC. This gives the protein CASSYQDRDYEQYF.

The genes are TRBV18 and TRBJ1-6; D is unresolved. In germline, CDR1 is KGHSH, CDR2 LQKENI. V dropped 1 base and J dropped 10 bases, with 11 bases sitting between them. The CDR3 length is 14 residues. CDR3 DNA sequence: TGTGCCAGCTCACCACTCCCAGAGAGGTCACCCCTCCACTTT. Translated, it gives CASSPLPERSPLHF.

CDR3 in amino acids: CASSAGQNYGYTF. DNA of the CDR3: TGTGCCAGCAGCGCAGGACAGAACTATGGCTACACCTTC. The rearrangement joins TRBV2 to TRBJ1-2; possible D gene TRBD1, 6 bases. This CDR3 region has 13 residues. The V end was cut by 6 bases, the J end by 2 bases, with 10 bases between. CDR1 is SNHLY and CDR2 is FYNNEI in the germline V gene.

The chain combines TRBV6-1 with TRBJ1-2, with D possibly being TRBD1 (6 bases). This CDR3 region has 14 residues. The V gene's germline CDR1 is MNHNS and CDR2 SASEGT. The ends were cut back, 7 bases at V and 6 bases at J, with 18 bases in the middle. The CDR3 DNA sequence: TGTGCCAGCAAAGGTTTCGGGACAATCGATGGCTACACCTTC. Translating it yields CASKGFGTIDGYTF.

V and J are TRBV6-1 and TRBJ1-1; 9 bases align to TRBD1. The CDR3 covers 14 residues. Germline V lookup: CDR1 MNHNS, CDR2 SASEGT. Trimming at V came to 4 bases and at J to 3 bases, leaving 3 bases not matched to a gene. DNA of the CDR3: TGTGCCAGCAGTGCCGACAGGGGGGACACTGAAGCTTTCTTT. Encoded protein: CASSADRGDTEAFF.

The V call is TRBV25-1, the J call TRBJ1-5, with 8 nucleotides matching TRBD1. Germline V gene data show CDR1 as MGHDK and CDR2 as SYGVNS. The CDR3 extends over 12 amino acids. The V and J ends lost 6 bases and 7 bases, in that order; junction bases with no gene match: 2. DNA of the CDR3: TGTGCCAGCAGACAGGGGGAGCAGCCCCAGCATTTT. This gives the protein CASRQGEQPQHF.

The rearrangement uses TRBV5-1 and TRBJ2-5; maybe TRBD2 (5 bases). CDR1 is SGHRS, CDR2 YFSETQ, per germline. This CDR3 is 13 amino acids long. Trimming took off 7 bases at V and 1 base at J, with 11 bases between the two ends. This CDR3 reads CASGERSQETQYF. The DNA for the CDR3 is TGCGCCAGCGGTGAGCGGAGCCAAGAGACCCAGTACTTC.

J is TRBJ1-2 and V is TRBV6-5; D call uncertain. V lost 10 bases, J lost 4 bases, and 10 bases lay in between. This CDR3 has 11 residues. Germline V lookup: CDR1 MNHEY, CDR2 SVGAGI. The CDR3 loop is CAIRSLYGYTF. CDR3 coding DNA: TGTGCCATCAGAAGCCTCTATGGCTACACCTTC.

The genes are TRBV6-7 and TRBJ2-7; possible D gene TRBD1, 5 bases. TRBV6-7 is flagged as an ORF with uncertain function. V was trimmed by 0 bases and J by 6 bases, leaving 21 bases between them. The CDR3 consists of 17 residues. The CDR3 nucleotides read TGTGCCAGCAGTTACTCTCGAAGGGGAAAAAGGGATCGCGAGCAGTACTTC. The encoded protein is CASSYSRRGKRDREQYF.

The chain employs TRBV28 and TRBJ1-5; D unclear. This CDR3 region has 13 residues. Trimming stripped 4 bases from V and 0 bases from J, with 4 bases between. CDR1 MDHEN and CDR2 SYDVKM come from the germline V gene. This CDR3 reads CASSWASNQPQHF. Written as DNA, the CDR3 is TGTGCCAGCAGTTGGGCTAGCAATCAGCCCCAGCATTTT.

J is TRBJ2-2 and V is TRBV7-8; possible D gene TRBD2, 5 bases. Germline V lookup: CDR1 SGHVS, CDR2 FQNEAQ. This CDR3 comprises 15 residues. V dropped 0 bases and J dropped 3 bases, with 8 bases sitting between them. The CDR3 DNA reads TGTGCCAGCAGCTTAGCGTCGGGGTACACCGGGGAGCTGTTTTTT. It is translated as CASSLASGYTGELFF.

The chain couples TRBV9 to TRBJ2-3, with unresolved D. CDR1 and CDR2 from the germline V gene are SGDLS and YYNGEE. The CDR3 is 16 amino acids. Trimming took 0 bases from V and 0 from J, leaving 11 bases between them. DNA for the CDR3: TGTGCCAGCAGCGTAGGGTCTGTGAGGAGCACAGATACGCAGTATTTT. Translated, it gives CASSVGSVRSTDTQYF.

Note on this clone: One end of the junction fails to match germline, which may point to a read error. CDR3 amino acids: CASALGAETQYF. The CDR3 DNA sequence: TGTGCCAGCGCCCTTGGAGCAGAAACGCAGTATTTT. V is TRBV6-1 and J is TRBJ2-3; no clear D. Germline V gives CDR1 MNHNS, CDR2 SASEGT. The CDR3 totals 12 residues.

This clone was observed a few times. The rearrangement uses TRBV10-1 and TRBJ1-4; 9 nucleotides agree with TRBD1. Germline CDR1 WNHNN, CDR2 SYGVQD (reference sequence). This CDR3 spans 16 amino acids. After removal of 2 bases from V and 7 bases from J, the junction contained 8 bases not matched to a gene. CDR3: CASSENAGTGLEKLFF. CDR3 nucleotide sequence: TGCGCCAGCAGTGAGAACGCCGGGACAGGGCTTGAAAAACTGTTTTTT.

The chain employs TRBV30 and TRBJ1-1; 8 nucleotides align to TRBD1. This CDR3 comprises 15 residues. Per germline, CDR1 GTSNPN and CDR2 SVGIG (reference sequence). With 2 bases clipped from V and 3 bases from J, the junction kept 8 bases outside the gene matches. Written as DNA, the CDR3 is TGTGCCTGGAGTCTAGGCCAGGGGGCTCACACTGAAGCTTTCTTT. Protein product: CAWSLGQGAHTEAFF.

CDR3 nucleotide sequence: TGTGCCTGGGGGGACAGGGGCCTTGGCTACACCTTC. It translates to CAWGDRGLGYTF. The gene calls are TRBV30 and TRBJ1-2, with 10 nucleotides matching TRBD1. After removal of 5 bases from V and 7 bases from J, the junction contained 4 bases not matched to a gene. Germline CDR1 reads GTSNPN; CDR2 reads SVGIG (reference sequence). CDR3 length: 12 amino acids.

The CDR3, as DNA: TGTGCCAGTAGTCCTGGGACATACCTTGGGACCCAGTACTTC. It translates to CASSPGTYLGTQYF. The V gene is TRBV19, the J gene TRBJ2-5; D is possibly TRBD1 (6 bases). The germline V gene has CDR1 LNHDA and CDR2 SQIVND (reference sequence). The V end was cut by 5 bases, the J end by 7 bases, with 17 bases between. The CDR3 is made up of 14 amino acids.

This chain links TRBV6-5 with TRBJ2-7, with TRBD1 matching 7 bases. This CDR3 spans 12 amino acids. The V and J ends lost 7 bases and 3 bases, in that order; junction bases with no gene match: 3. In germline, CDR1 is MNHEY, CDR2 SVGAGI. DNA of the CDR3: TGTGCCAGCAAGACAGGGATCTACGAGCAGTACTTC. It yields the protein CASKTGIYEQYF.

This clone was counted a few times. This chain connects TRBV19 to TRBJ2-3, with 9 bases matching TRBD2. Germline V gene data show CDR1 as LNHDA and CDR2 as SQIVND (reference sequence). Losses at the gene ends were 4 bases for V and 4 bases for J; bases not matched to a gene: 6. The CDR3 is made up of 15 amino acids. The chain's CDR3 is CASSKLAGDADTQYF. CDR3 nucleotides: TGTGCCAGTAGTAAGTTAGCGGGAGATGCAGATACGCAGTATTTT.

The CDR3 coding sequence is TGCGCCAGCAGCCAGGGGGCCGGCAGCGAGCAGTACTTC. This codes for CASSQGAGSEQYF. The J gene is TRBJ2-7, the V gene TRBV4-1; TRBD1 is a possible D gene (6 bases). This CDR3 is built from 13 residues. The ends were cut back, 3 bases at V and 6 bases at J, with 12 bases in the middle. Germline CDR1 and CDR2: MGHRA and YSYEKL.

V usage is TRBV5-1 and J usage is TRBJ2-6; TRBD1 aligns across 8 bases. V shed 2 bases and J 5 bases; nucleotides not matched to a gene: 12. This CDR3 has 18 residues. In germline, CDR1 is SGHRS, CDR2 YFSETQ. CDR3 sequence reads: CASSFQGAGSSRANVLTF. CDR3 nucleotide sequence: TGCGCCAGCAGCTTCCAGGGGGCCGGGTCTAGCAGGGCCAACGTCCTGACTTTC.

The chain combines TRBV5-1 with TRBJ2-1, with 9 bases that match TRBD1. With V trimmed by 0 bases and J by 2 bases, 3 bases remained unmatched. Germline lookup yields CDR1 SGHRS and CDR2 YFSETQ. The CDR3 loop spans 16 amino acids. In DNA form, the CDR3 reads TGCGCCAGCAGCTTGGTGGGACAGGGCCCCTACAATGAGCAGTTCTTC. It codes for CASSLVGQGPYNEQFF.

J is TRBJ1-1 and V is TRBV2, with a weak D call TRBD1 (5 bases). CDR1 and CDR2 from the germline V gene are SNHLY and FYNNEI. The CDR3 spans 15 residues. V was cut by 6 bases and J by 1 base, with 15 bases left in between. The CDR3 region is CASRVGRQTNTEAFF. The CDR3, as DNA: TGTGCCAGCAGAGTAGGCAGACAGACGAACACTGAAGCTTTCTTT. Full variable domain (outside the CDR3, taken from reference TRBV2 and TRBJ1-1): EPEVTQTPSHQVTQMGQEVILRCVPISNHLYFYWYRQILGQKVEFLVSFYNNEISEKSEIFDDQFSVERPDGSNFTLKIRSTKLEDSAMYFCASRVGRQTNTEAFFGQGTRLTVV.

This clone was seen only once. V and J are TRBV5-1 and TRBJ1-5; 9 bases fit TRBD1. CDR3 length: 15 amino acids. V was pared by 3 bases and J by 4 bases, with 5 bases of the junction left unmatched. Germline values: CDR1 SGHRS, CDR2 YFSETQ. The CDR3 loop reads CASSSGQGRNQPQHF. Here the CDR3 DNA reads TGCGCCAGCAGCTCAGGACAGGGGCGGAATCAGCCCCAGCATTTT.

CDR3 sequence reads: CASSLWGVSDTGELFF. For the CDR3, the DNA is TGTGCCAGCAGCCTGTGGGGGGTTTCAGACACCGGGGAGCTGTTTTTT. This chain connects TRBV7-9 to TRBJ2-2; tentative D call: TRBD2 (6 bases). V gave up 5 bases and J gave up 3 bases, with 16 bases separating them. The CDR3 contains 16 residues. Per the germline V gene, CDR1 is SEHNR and CDR2 is FQNEAQ (reference sequence).

This chain connects TRBV29-1 to TRBJ2-2; 7 nucleotides agree with TRBD1. In germline, CDR1 is SQVTM, CDR2 ANQGSEA. With 7 bases clipped from V and 7 bases from J, the junction kept 3 bases outside the gene matches. This CDR3 spans 11 amino acids. The CDR3 DNA sequence: TGCAGCGCTCGGGACAGCGGGGAGCTGTTTTTT. Translation gives CSARDSGELFF.